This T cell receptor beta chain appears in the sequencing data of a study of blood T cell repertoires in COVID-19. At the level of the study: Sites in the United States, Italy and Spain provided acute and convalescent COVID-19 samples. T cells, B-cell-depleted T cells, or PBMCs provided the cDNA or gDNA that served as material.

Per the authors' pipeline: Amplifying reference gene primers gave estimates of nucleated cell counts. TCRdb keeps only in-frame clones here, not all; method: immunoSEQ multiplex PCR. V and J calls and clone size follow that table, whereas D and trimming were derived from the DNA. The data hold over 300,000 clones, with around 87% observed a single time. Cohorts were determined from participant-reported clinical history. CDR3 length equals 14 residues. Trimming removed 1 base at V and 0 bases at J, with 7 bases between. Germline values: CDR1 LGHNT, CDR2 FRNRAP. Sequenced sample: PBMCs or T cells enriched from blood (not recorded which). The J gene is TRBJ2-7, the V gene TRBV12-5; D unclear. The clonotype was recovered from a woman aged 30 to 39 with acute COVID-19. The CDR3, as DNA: TGTGCTAGTGGTTTGGGCGATAACTCCTACGAGCAGTACTTC. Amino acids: CASGLGDNSYEQYF.